These T cell receptor beta chains were read from a single sample in a study of CD8+ T cells in alopecia areata. Profiling relied on immunoSEQ multiplex PCR, and the TCRdb table lists in-frame clones only, not all of them. The data contain some 220,000 clones, 50% to 60% of them singletons. The specimen comprised CD4+ T cells sorted from blood, sampled at week 4, from a patient treated with tofacitinib. The origin of the receptors is a human donor with alopecia areata. Each CDR3 is given with its conserved first and last residue. A D gene is named only where the DNA matches it firmly. Where a row states a size, it is once, few, many or the class of an expanded clone; other rows omit it.

J | size | V | D | CDR3 | DNA
TRBJ1-2 | . | TRBV29-1 | TRBD1 | CSADRSNYGYTF | TGCAGCGCGGACAGGTCTAACTATGGCTACACCTTC
TRBJ1-2 | . | TRBV30 | . | CAWSMETPNYGYTF | TGTGCCTGGAGTATGGAGACCCCTAACTATGGCTACACCTTC
TRBJ2-5 | . | TRBV29-1 | TRBD2 | CSVGTSGGAETQYF | TGCAGCGTTGGGACTAGCGGGGGGGCGGAGACCCAGTACTTC
TRBJ1-1 | . | TRBV25-1 | TRBD1 | CASSAQTGRNTEAFF | TGTGCCAGCAGTGCCCAGACAGGGAGGAACACTGAAGCTTTCTTT
TRBJ1-1 | few | TRBV5-1 | TRBD1 | CASSSGQGGPGTEAFF | TGCGCCAGCAGCTCAGGACAGGGGGGTCCGGGCACTGAAGCTTTCTTT
TRBJ2-5 | . | TRBV6-5 | TRBD2 | CASSGRGKETQYF | TGTGCCAGCAGCGGGAGGGGAAAAGAGACCCAGTACTTC
TRBJ2-5 | . | TRBV2 | . | CATSGTEGETQYF | TGTGCCACCTCCGGGACGGAAGGGGAGACCCAGTACTTC
TRBJ2-5 | . | TRBV18 | TRBD1 | CASSPATGGKETQYF | TGTGCCAGCTCACCCGCGACAGGGGGCAAGGAGACCCAGTACTTC
TRBJ1-2 | once | TRBV10-2 | TRBD1 | CASSEQGESGGYTF | TGCGCCAGCAGTGAACAGGGGGAGAGTGGAGGCTACACCTTC
TRBJ2-7 | . | TRBV29-1 | . | CSVVSGTHEQYF | TGCAGCGTAGTTTCCGGGACACACGAGCAGTACTTC
TRBJ1-4 | . | TRBV7-9 | . | CASSLATGINEKLFF | TGTGCCAGCAGCCTAGCCACAGGGATTAATGAAAAACTGTTTTTT
TRBJ2-1 | few | TRBV6-5 | TRBD2 | CASRKTSGIYNEQFF | TGTGCCAGCAGAAAGACTAGCGGGATTTACAATGAGCAGTTCTTC
TRBJ2-2 | . | TRBV2 | TRBD1 | CASRGPVGTGELFF | TGTGCCAGTAGGGGGCCAGTTGGCACCGGGGAGCTGTTTTTT
TRBJ2-1 | . | TRBV7-9 | . | CASSLGVGWDSQFF | TGTGCCAGCAGCTTAGGGGTAGGTTGGGACTCGCAGTTCTTC
TRBJ1-1 | . | TRBV30 | . | CAWRLHQSLNTEAFF | TGTGCCTGGAGGTTACACCAGTCCCTAAACACTGAAGCTTTCTTT
TRBJ2-1 | . | TRBV4-3 | . | CASSQAVPAEQFF | TGCGCCAGCAGCCAAGCGGTCCCGGCCGAGCAGTTCTTC
TRBJ1-6 | . | TRBV7-3 | . | CASSPTQGPGSPLHF | TGTGCCAGCAGCCCCACGCAGGGTCCCGGTTCACCCCTCCACTTT
TRBJ2-7 | . | TRBV2 | TRBD2 | CASSEALRPSGGDEQYF | TGTGCCAGCAGTGAAGCGCTTCGGCCTAGCGGCGGGGACGAGCAGTACTTC
TRBJ1-5 | few | TRBV19 | . | CASSIGGSQPQHF | TGTGCCAGTAGTATCGGGGGCTCTCAGCCCCAGCATTTT
TRBJ1-1 | . | TRBV29-1 | TRBD1 | CSATGGATEAFF | TGCAGCGCCACAGGGGGTGCCACTGAAGCTTTCTTT
TRBJ2-4 | . | TRBV9 | . | CASRPRDRAKNIQYF | TGTGCCAGCAGACCCCGGGACCGAGCCAAAAACATTCAGTACTTC
TRBJ2-1 | few | TRBV14 | . | CASSQLEGGDEQFF | TGTGCCAGCAGCCAATTGGAGGGTGGAGATGAGCAGTTCTTC